This T cell receptor beta chain was recorded in a study of blood T cell repertoires in COVID-19. Assay: immunoSEQ multiplex PCR; the TCRdb copy retains only in-frame clones and omits some. The top ten hold about 2.4% of the sample, which has about 42,000 clones, approximately 90% seen once. In germline, CDR1 is GTSNPN, CDR2 SVGIG (reference sequence). V lost 5 bases and J lost 2; bases outside the gene matches: 16. The CDR3 runs 17 residues. The receptor's source is a human donor in a cohort sampled during active COVID-19. Sequencing was done on a sample of peripheral blood. The chain couples TRBV30 to TRBJ2-7; 9 nucleotides agree with TRBD1. CDR3 residues: CAWVRDRAPPSTYEQYF. The CDR3 bases are TGTGCCTGGGTCAGGGACAGGGCCCCCCCAAGCACCTACGAGCAGTACTTC.